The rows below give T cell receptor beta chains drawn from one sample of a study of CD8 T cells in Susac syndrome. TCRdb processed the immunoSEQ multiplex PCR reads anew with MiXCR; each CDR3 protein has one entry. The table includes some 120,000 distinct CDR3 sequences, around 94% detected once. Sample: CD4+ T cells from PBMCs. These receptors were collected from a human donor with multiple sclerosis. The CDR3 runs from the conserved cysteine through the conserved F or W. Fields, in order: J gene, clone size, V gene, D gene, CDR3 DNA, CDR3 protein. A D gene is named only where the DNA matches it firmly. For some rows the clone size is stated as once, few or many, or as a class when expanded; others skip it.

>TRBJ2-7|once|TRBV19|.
TGTGCCAGTAGTGGTAGACGCACGGGTCCACGGGAGCAGTACTTC
CASSGRRTGPREQYF
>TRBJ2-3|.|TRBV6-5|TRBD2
TGTGCCAGCAGTGGGGATAGCGGGGGGCAAGATACGCAGTATTTT
CASSGDSGGQDTQYF
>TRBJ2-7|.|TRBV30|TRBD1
TGTGCCTGCGGGACAGGTGCTACCTACGAGCAGTACTTC
CACGTGATYEQYF
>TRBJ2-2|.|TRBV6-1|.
TGTGCCAGCGTGAATCCACCGAACACCGGGGAGCTGTTTTTT
CASVNPPNTGELFF
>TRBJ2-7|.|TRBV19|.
TGTGCCAGTAGTCGGGACACCTTTTACGAGCAGTACTTC
CASSRDTFYEQYF
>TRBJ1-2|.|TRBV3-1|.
TGTGCCAGCAGCCAAACAGAGAAATACTATGGCTACACCTTC
CASSQTEKYYGYTF
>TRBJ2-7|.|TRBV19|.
TGTGCCAGTAGCATCTCTGGGAGGTACGAGCAGTACTTC
CASSISGRYEQYF
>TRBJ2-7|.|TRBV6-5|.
TGTGCCAGCAGTGACGGACGGGGTCGGTACTTC
CASSDGRGRYF
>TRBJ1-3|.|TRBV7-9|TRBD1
TGTGCCAGCAGCTTTACCGGGACAGGGCAAGACACCATATATTTT
CASSFTGTGQDTIYF
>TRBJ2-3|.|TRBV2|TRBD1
TGTGCCAGCAGGACGGACAGGAGCACAGATACGCAGTATTTT
CASRTDRSTDTQYF
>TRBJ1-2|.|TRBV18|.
TGTGCCAGCTCACCTGGATATGGCTACACCTTC
CASSPGYGYTF
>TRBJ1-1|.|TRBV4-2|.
TGTGCCAGCAGCCAAAAGGAAATGAACACTGAAGCTTTCTTT
CASSQKEMNTEAFF